This T cell receptor beta chain was captured by sequencing in a study of vaccination and CD4 T cells after COVID-19. About the study: Median time from COVID diagnosis to post-COVID sampling was roughly 13 weeks (35 to 161).

The study sequenced cultured CD4+ T cell DNA using the Oncomine TCR Beta short-read assay. The template was genomic DNA from cultured CD4+ T cells. MiXCR was run by TCRdb on the PCR reads, yielding one entry per CDR3 protein. The sample has 15,000 to 20,000 distinct CDR3 sequences, under 80% seen once; the top ten hold 7.5% to 9.5%. This clonotype turned up a few times. Its specificity is not known. Regarding treatment: approximately 10-day PBMC culture with coronavirus spike peptide pools or control peptides (ViraFEST assay). Culture proceeded for about ten days, and CD4+ T cells were then isolated by negative selection. The CDR3 spans 15 residues. Germline loops: CDR1 MNHEY, CDR2 SVGAGI. Trimming at V came to 2 bases and at J to 1 base, leaving 2 bases not matched to a gene.

Sequenced input: CD4+ T cells from blood, cultured in vitro. This chain links TRBV6-5 with TRBJ1-1; TRBD1 matches at 9 bases. This receptor was taken from a human donor who had recovered from COVID-19. In nucleotides, the CDR3 is TGTGCCAGCAGTTACGGGACAGGGTGGAACACTGAAGCTTTCTTT. Translating gives CASSYGTGWNTEAFF.